The clone carrying this TCR beta chain was detected a few times. Its antigen is undetermined. PCR employed 60 Vbeta and 13 Jbeta primers. As handled by the study authors: The authors later counted 65 million to 90 million unique TCR beta chains, approximately 12 million of them shared. Method: immunoSEQ multiplex PCR; TCRdb's copy keeps in-frame clones and lacks some. The DNA gave D and trimming, while V, J and clone size come from that table. The sample yields around 100,000 clones, about four fifths seen once. The data belong to a study of cytomegalovirus exposure and HLA in healthy donors. Study-wide findings and caveats: Most subjects had HLA-A and HLA-B alleles reportedly predicted accurately by TCR beta sequences.

The V and J ends lost 5 bases and 3 bases respectively, with 8 bases between them. The CDR3 runs to 13 residues. CDR1 and CDR2 (germline): LGHNT, FRNRAP. The sample taken for sequencing was PBMCs. V usage is TRBV12-5 and J usage is TRBJ1-5; D call uncertain. The sequence derives from a man younger than 45 in good health and CMV-seropositive. The CDR3 DNA follows: TGTGCTAGTGGTCAGGTGCTCAATCAGCCCCAGCATTTT. Its protein product is CASGQVLNQPQHF.